This T cell receptor (beta chain) originates from a study of CD8 T cells in ankylosing spondylitis. V lost 5 bases, J lost 2 bases, and 16 bases lay in between. This CDR3 spans 15 amino acids. Per the germline V gene, CDR1 is DFQATT and CDR2 is SNEGSKA (reference sequence). In its sample, this clonotype was seen many times. MiXCR was run by TCRdb on the 5' RACE reads, yielding one entry per CDR3 protein. The data contain more than 150,000 distinct CDR3 sequences, about 20% of them singletons. Sequencing was carried out using blood, either unsorted or a sorted T cell fraction (not recorded which). The TCR originated in a male donor aged 5-29 years with ankylosing spondylitis or in good health (not recorded which). The gene calls are TRBV20-1 and TRBJ1-5, with D possibly TRBD1 on 5 matching bases. In DNA form, the CDR3 reads TGCAGTGCTTCGACCGGGACCGGGGGCAATCAGCCCCAGCATTTT. Protein sequence: CSASTGTGGNQPQHF.